The rows below give T cell receptor beta chains drawn from one sample of a study of Graves' ophthalmopathy and Graves' hyperthyroidism. TCRdb used MiXCR to reprocess the multiplex PCR reads, holding one entry per CDR3 protein. This sample has some 370,000 distinct CDR3 sequences, with about 18% found just once. The sample comprised peripheral blood. The origin of the receptors is an adult woman with stable Graves' hyperthyroidism. Each CDR3 is given with its conserved first and last residue. D genes are given only for firm matches. A clone size is listed for some rows: how often the clone was seen (once, few, many), or a class if it is expanded.

abundance	v_gene	j_gene	d_gene	CDR3nt	CDR3aa
many	TRBV28	TRBJ2-7	TRBD2	TGTGCCAGCAGTCCCCGTGGTAGCGGGAGCTCCTACGAGCAGTACTTC	CASSPRGSGSSYEQYF
.	TRBV12-3/TRBV12-4	TRBJ1-2	TRBD1	TGTGCCAGCCGTAGGTCGGACAGGGGCCTTGGGTATGGCTACACCTTC	CASRRSDRGLGYGYTF
many	TRBV6-2/TRBV6-3	TRBJ1-2	.	TGTGCCAGCAGTTACTCGGGCAGCTGGACGTATGGGGGGTTAGGCCACACCTTC	CASSYSGSWTYGGLGHTF
many	TRBV14	TRBJ2-7	TRBD1	TGTGCCAGCAGCCAACTGGCAGGGGGCCCGGGAGAGCAGTACTTC	CASSQLAGGPGEQYF
many	TRBV2	TRBJ2-7	TRBD2	TGTGCCAGCAGGAGCGGGAGGAGCTACGAGCAGTACTTC	CASRSGRSYEQYF
many	TRBV28	TRBJ2-5	TRBD1	TGTGCCAGCAGTAAGGGAGCAGGGGGCCCCCAAGAGACCCAGTACTTC	CASSKGAGGPQETQYF
many	TRBV7-9	TRBJ1-1	.	TGTGCCAGCAGCTCCCAAGCAGGGGCTGAAGCTTTCTTT	CASSSQAGAEAFF
.	TRBV4-1	TRBJ2-7	TRBD2	TGCGCCAGCAGCCAAGATAGATTGGTGACTAGCGGCGGTCGGTACGAGCAGTACTTC	CASSQDRLVTSGGRYEQYF
many	TRBV28	TRBJ1-2	.	TGTGCCAGCAGTTTGGTAACTTCCTATGGCTACACCTTC	CASSLVTSYGYTF
many	TRBV10-3	TRBJ1-1	.	TGTGCCATCAGTAACCAGGGCAACACTGAAGCTTTCTTT	CAISNQGNTEAFF
many	TRBV28	TRBJ2-5	.	TGTGCCAGCACCTTGACCGGGAGTGGGCAAGAGACCCAGTACTTC	CASTLTGSGQETQYF
many	TRBV6-1	TRBJ2-7	.	TGTGCCAGCAGTCCCGGGACGACGATAGGGGAGCAGTACTTC	CASSPGTTIGEQYF
many	TRBV6-2/TRBV6-3	TRBJ2-2	.	TGTGCCAGCAGTTACGGGGCCGGGGAGCTGTTTTTT	CASSYGAGELFF
many	TRBV27	TRBJ2-7	TRBD2	TGTGCCAGCAGTTTGGGGGGGAAACAAACCTACGAGCAGTACTTC	CASSLGGKQTYEQYF
.	TRBV11-2	TRBJ2-7	.	TGTGCCAGCATGCGAGGGCTTGATCAGTACTTC	CASMRGLDQYF
.	TRBV28	TRBJ2-7	TRBD2	TGTGCCAGCAGTCTAGGTGTGGCCAGCGGGGGGAGGTTCGAGCAGTACTTC	CASSLGVASGGRFEQYF
many	TRBV12-3/TRBV12-4	TRBJ2-7	.	TGTGCCAGCAGTTTTGATGTCCGCGAGCAGTACTTC	CASSFDVREQYF
.	TRBV12-3/TRBV12-4	TRBJ2-7	.	TGTGCCAGCAGCATATCTCGGGGCTCCGAGCAGTACTTC	CASSISRGSEQYF
many	TRBV12-3/TRBV12-4	TRBJ2-2	TRBD2	TGTGCCAGCAGTCAAAGGACTAGCGGGACCGGGGAGCTGTTTTTT	CASSQRTSGTGELFF
many	TRBV19	TRBJ2-5	TRBD2	TGTGCCAGTAGTATCCTCGGACTAGCGGGAGGAATGGAGGCCCAGTACTTC	CASSILGLAGGMEAQYF
many	TRBV6-1	TRBJ1-6	TRBD1	TGTGCCAGCAGGGGGGACAGGTCAAATTCACCCCTCCACTTT	CASRGDRSNSPLHF
.	TRBV14	TRBJ2-7	.	TGTGCCAGCAGCCGCAGACAGGTCACACCCTACGAGCAGTACTTC	CASSRRQVTPYEQYF
.	TRBV15	TRBJ2-5	TRBD2	TGTGCCACCAGCAGTGGTACTAGCGGGACCCTATTGGGCCAAGAGACCCAGTACTTC	CATSSGTSGTLLGQETQYF
many	TRBV12-5	TRBJ2-7	TRBD1	TGTGCTAGTGGAGAGCTGGACAGGGATTACGAGCAGTACTTC	CASGELDRDYEQYF
many	TRBV18	TRBJ1-6	TRBD1	TGTGCCAGCTCCAAAGAGGGGACAGATAATTCACCCCTCCACTTT	CASSKEGTDNSPLHF
many	TRBV27	TRBJ2-7	.	TGTGCCAGCAGCCGGAGTGGTTCACCCTACGAGCAGTACTTC	CASSRSGSPYEQYF
.	TRBV27	TRBJ1-2	.	TGTGCCAGCAGTTCCTCCGGACACCCGTCGGGTGGCTACACCTTC	CASSSSGHPSGGYTF
many	TRBV5-1	TRBJ2-7	.	TGCGCCAGCAGCCTCCTTAATAGCGCAACCGCCCAGCAGTACTTC	CASSLLNSATAQQYF
.	TRBV6-2/TRBV6-3	TRBJ1-5	.	TGTGCCAGCGAGATACACGGTAGCAATCAGCCCCAGCATTTT	CASEIHGSNQPQHF
many	TRBV6-1	TRBJ2-7	TRBD1	TGTGCCAGCCGCTTTGTGGGCAGGGGGTACGAGCAGTACTTC	CASRFVGRGYEQYF
many	TRBV7-2	TRBJ2-5	TRBD2	TGTGCCAGCAGCCCAGGACTAGCGGGCTATATGGCCCAGTACTTC	CASSPGLAGYMAQYF
few	TRBV13	TRBJ2-2	.	TGTGCCAGCAGCTTAGGCCTATTTGGGAACACCGGGGAGCTGTTTTTT	CASSLGLFGNTGELFF
many	TRBV2	TRBJ1-1	.	TGTGCCAGCAGTGTGGAGGCACGAGGCACTGAAGCTTTCTTT	CASSVEARGTEAFF
many	TRBV28	TRBJ2-7	TRBD2	TGTGCCAGCTATACCGGGACTAGCGGGAACGAGCAGTACTTC	CASYTGTSGNEQYF
many	TRBV6-1	TRBJ1-2	.	TGTGCCAGCATGGGCTATGGCTACACCTTC	CASMGYGYTF
many	TRBV18	TRBJ2-4	.	TGTGCCAGCTCATACTTGAACCCCGGGCAGGGTGGAAACATTCAGTACTTC	CASSYLNPGQGGNIQYF
.	TRBV6-2/TRBV6-3	TRBJ2-4	TRBD2	TGTGCCAGCAGCCGTAGCGGGGCCGCCAAAAACATTCAGTACTTC	CASSRSGAAKNIQYF
many	TRBV6-2/TRBV6-3	TRBJ2-2	TRBD1	TGTGCCAGCAGGGGACAGGGAAACACCGGGGAGCTGTTTTTT	CASRGQGNTGELFF
many	TRBV6-5	TRBJ1-5	.	TGTGCCAGCAGTTACGTGGCAGGTGAGCCCCAGCATTTT	CASSYVAGEPQHF
.	TRBV9	TRBJ2-5	TRBD1	TGTGCCAGCAGCGTAGAGACAGGGCCCCCAGGGACCCAGTACTTC	CASSVETGPPGTQYF
many	TRBV20-1	TRBJ1-5	.	TGCAGTGCTCGGCCGAGTGGACAGAAAAATCAGCCCCAGCATTTT	CSARPSGQKNQPQHF
many	TRBV20-1	TRBJ1-1	.	TGCAGTGCTATCGTTGAGGCGAACACTGAAGCTTTCTTT	CSAIVEANTEAFF
few	TRBV7-2	TRBJ2-5	.	TGTGCCAGCATCCGGGACCCTTCCGGAGAGACCCAGTACTTC	CASIRDPSGETQYF
many	TRBV14	TRBJ1-6	TRBD1	TGTGCCAGCAGCCAAGGACAGGGGCATAATTCACCCCTCCACTTT	CASSQGQGHNSPLHF
many	TRBV28	TRBJ2-7	.	TGTGCCAGCAGTTCCACAGGTTACGAGCAGTACTTC	CASSSTGYEQYF
many	TRBV7-8	TRBJ2-7	.	TGTGCCAGCAGCTTAGCTGTGCAGCAGTACTTC	CASSLAVQQYF
many	TRBV7-2	TRBJ2-7	.	TGTGCCAGCAGCTTAGTACTCGGGACCGCCTACGAGCAGTACTTC	CASSLVLGTAYEQYF
.	TRBV12-3/TRBV12-4	TRBJ2-5	TRBD2	TGTGCCAGCAGGTCCGGGACTAGCGGGAGAAAGACCCAGTACTTC	CASRSGTSGRKTQYF
.	TRBV5-1	TRBJ2-5	TRBD2	TGCGCCAGCAGCTCCGGGACTAGCGGGGTTCAAGAGACCCAGTACTTC	CASSSGTSGVQETQYF